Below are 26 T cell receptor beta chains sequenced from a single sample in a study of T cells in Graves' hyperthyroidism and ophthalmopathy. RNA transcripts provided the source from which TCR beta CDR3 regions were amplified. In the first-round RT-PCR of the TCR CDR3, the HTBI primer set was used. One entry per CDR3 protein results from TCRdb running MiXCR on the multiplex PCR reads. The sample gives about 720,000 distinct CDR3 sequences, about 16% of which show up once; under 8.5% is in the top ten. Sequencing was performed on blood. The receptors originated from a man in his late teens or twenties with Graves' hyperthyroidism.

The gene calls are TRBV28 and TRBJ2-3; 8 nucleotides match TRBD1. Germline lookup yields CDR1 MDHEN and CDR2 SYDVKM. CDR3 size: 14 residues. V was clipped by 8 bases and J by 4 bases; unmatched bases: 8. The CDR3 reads CASSNPGGADTQYF. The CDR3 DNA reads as TGTGCCAGCTCCAATCCAGGGGGCGCAGATACGCAGTATTTT.

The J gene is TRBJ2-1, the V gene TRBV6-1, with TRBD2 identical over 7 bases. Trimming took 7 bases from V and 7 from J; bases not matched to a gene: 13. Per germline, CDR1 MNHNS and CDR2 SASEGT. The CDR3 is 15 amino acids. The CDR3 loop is CASMLPGSGGNEQFF. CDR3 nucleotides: TGTGCCAGCATGCTACCGGGGTCCGGGGGGAATGAGCAGTTCTTC.

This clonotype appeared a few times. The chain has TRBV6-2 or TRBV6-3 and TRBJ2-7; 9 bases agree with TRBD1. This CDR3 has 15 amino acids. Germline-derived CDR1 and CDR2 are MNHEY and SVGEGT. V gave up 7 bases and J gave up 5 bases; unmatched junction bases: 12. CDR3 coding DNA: TGTGCCAGCACCTCGTCCCGGACAGGGGTCCACGAGCAGTACTTC. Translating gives CASTSSRTGVHEQYF.

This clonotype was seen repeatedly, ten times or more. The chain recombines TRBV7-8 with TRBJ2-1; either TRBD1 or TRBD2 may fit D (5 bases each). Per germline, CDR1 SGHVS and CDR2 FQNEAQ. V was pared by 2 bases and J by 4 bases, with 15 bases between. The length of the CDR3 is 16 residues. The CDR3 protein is CASSLSRQGVYNEQFF. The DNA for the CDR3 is TGTGCCAGCAGCTTAAGTCGGCAGGGAGTATACAATGAGCAGTTCTTC.

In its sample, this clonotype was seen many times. This chain's CDR3 is CASRRKGGVVDEQYF. Here the CDR3 DNA reads TGTGCCAGCAGACGCAAGGGGGGGGTAGTCGACGAGCAGTACTTC. V usage is TRBV7-2 and J usage is TRBJ2-7; D is perhaps TRBD2 (7 bases). CDR3 length: 15 amino acids. Trimming removed 6 bases at V and 5 bases at J, with 20 bases between. Per germline, CDR1 SGHTA and CDR2 FQGNSA.

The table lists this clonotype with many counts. CDR3 sequence: CASRYLSYEQYF. The CDR3 region has the DNA TGTGCCAGTAGGTACCTTTCCTACGAGCAGTACTTC. The chain recombines TRBV2 with TRBJ2-7; D gene unclear. Germline V gives CDR1 SNHLY, CDR2 FYNNEI. The CDR3 is made up of 12 amino acids. The V and J ends lost 9 bases and 1 base respectively, with 10 bases between them.

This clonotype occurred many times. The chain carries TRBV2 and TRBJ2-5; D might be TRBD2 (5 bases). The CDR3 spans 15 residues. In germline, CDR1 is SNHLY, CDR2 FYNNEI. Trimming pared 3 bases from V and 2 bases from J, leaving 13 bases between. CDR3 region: CASSDFWGDQETQYF. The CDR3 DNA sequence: TGTGCCAGCAGTGATTTCTGGGGAGATCAAGAGACCCAGTACTTC.

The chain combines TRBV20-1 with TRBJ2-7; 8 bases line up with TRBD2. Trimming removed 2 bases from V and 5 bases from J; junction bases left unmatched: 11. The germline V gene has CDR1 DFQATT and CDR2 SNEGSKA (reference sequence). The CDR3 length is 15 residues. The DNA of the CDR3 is TGCAGTGCTAGACCCCACACGGGGGGGATACACGAGCAGTACTTC. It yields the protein CSARPHTGGIHEQYF.

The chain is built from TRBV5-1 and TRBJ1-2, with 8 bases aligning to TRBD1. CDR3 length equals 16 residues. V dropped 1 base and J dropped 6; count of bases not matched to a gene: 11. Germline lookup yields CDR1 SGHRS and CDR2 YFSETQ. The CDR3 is CASSLRSVQGADGYTF. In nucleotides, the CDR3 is TGCGCCAGCAGCTTGCGATCAGTCCAGGGGGCGGATGGCTACACCTTC.

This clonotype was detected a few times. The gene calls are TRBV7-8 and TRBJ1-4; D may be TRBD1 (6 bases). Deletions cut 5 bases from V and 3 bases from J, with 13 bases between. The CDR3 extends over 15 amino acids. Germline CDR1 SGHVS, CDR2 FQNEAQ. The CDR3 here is CASSQGRVSNEKLFF. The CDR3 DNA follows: TGTGCCAGCAGCCAGGGGAGGGTCTCTAATGAAAAACTGTTTTTT.

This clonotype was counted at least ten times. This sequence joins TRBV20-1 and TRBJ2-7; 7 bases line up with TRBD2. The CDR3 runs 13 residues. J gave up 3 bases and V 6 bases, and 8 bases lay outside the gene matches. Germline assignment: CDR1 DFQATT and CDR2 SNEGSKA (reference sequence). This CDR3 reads CSAPDGGYYEQYF. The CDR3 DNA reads TGCAGTGCCCCAGACGGGGGGTACTACGAGCAGTACTTC.

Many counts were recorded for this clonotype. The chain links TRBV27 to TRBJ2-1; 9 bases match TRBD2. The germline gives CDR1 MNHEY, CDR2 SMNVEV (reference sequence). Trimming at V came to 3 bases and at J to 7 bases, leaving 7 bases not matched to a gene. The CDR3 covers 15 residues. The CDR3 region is CASSFPGLARNEQFF. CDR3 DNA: TGTGCCAGCAGTTTCCCCGGACTAGCGAGGAATGAGCAGTTCTTC.

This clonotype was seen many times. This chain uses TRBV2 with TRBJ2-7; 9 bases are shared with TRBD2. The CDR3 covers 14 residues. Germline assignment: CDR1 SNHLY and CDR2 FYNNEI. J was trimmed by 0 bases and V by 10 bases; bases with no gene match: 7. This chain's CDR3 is CATLHSGSSYEQYF. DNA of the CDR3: TGTGCCACTCTACATAGCGGGAGCTCCTACGAGCAGTACTTC.

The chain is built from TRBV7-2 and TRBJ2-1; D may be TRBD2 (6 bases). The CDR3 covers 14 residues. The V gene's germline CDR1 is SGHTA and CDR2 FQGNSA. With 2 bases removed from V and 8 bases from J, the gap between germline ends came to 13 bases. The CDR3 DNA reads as TGTGCCAGCAGCTTAAGTAGCGGAAGCCATGAGCAGTTCTTC. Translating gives CASSLSSGSHEQFF.

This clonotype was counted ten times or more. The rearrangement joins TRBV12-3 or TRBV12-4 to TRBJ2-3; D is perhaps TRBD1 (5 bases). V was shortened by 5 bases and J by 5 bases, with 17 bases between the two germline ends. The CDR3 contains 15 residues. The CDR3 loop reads CASSRLGARKDTQYF. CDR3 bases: TGTGCCAGCAGTCGCCTAGGGGCGCGTAAAGATACGCAGTATTTT.

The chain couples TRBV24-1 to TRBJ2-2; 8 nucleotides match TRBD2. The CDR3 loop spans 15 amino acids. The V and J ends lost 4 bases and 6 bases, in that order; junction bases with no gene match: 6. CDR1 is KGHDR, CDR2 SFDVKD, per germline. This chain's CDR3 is CATSDPGREAGELFF. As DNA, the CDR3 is TGTGCCACCAGTGACCCCGGGAGGGAAGCCGGGGAGCTGTTTTTT.

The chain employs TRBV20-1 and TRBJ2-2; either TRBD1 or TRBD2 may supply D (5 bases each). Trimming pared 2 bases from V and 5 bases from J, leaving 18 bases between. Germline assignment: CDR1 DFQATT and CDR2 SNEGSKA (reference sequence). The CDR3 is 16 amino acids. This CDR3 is CSARMGVNYETGELFF. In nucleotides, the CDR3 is TGCAGTGCTAGAATGGGGGTGAATTATGAGACCGGGGAGCTGTTTTTT.

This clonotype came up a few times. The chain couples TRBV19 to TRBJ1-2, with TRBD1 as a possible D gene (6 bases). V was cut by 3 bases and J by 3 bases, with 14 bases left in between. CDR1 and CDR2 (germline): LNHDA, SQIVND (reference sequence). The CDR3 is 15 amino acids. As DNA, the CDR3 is TGTGCCAGTAGTATCCCCGGGCAGGGGTACTATGGCTACACCTTC. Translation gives CASSIPGQGYYGYTF.

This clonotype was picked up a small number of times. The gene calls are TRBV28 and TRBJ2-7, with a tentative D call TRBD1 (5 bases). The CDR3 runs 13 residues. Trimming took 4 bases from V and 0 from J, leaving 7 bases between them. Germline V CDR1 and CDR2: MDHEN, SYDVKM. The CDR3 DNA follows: TGTGCCAGCAGTTCAGGGTACTCCTACGAGCAGTACTTC. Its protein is CASSSGYSYEQYF.

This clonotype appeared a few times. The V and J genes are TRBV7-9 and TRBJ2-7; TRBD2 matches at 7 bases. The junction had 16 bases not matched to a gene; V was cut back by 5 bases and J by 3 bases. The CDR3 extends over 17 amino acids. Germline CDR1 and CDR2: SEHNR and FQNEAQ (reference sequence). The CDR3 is CASSRAAGDPPHYEQYF. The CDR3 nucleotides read TGTGCCAGCAGCCGGGCTGCGGGAGACCCTCCCCACTACGAGCAGTACTTC.

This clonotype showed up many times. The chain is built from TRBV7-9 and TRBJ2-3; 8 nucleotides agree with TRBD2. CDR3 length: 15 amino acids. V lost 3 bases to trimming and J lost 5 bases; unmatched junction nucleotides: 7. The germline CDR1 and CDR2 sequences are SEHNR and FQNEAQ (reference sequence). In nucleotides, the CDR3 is TGTGCCAGCAGCTTCAGAGCGGGAGCGGGAGATACGCAGTATTTT. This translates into CASSFRAGAGDTQYF.

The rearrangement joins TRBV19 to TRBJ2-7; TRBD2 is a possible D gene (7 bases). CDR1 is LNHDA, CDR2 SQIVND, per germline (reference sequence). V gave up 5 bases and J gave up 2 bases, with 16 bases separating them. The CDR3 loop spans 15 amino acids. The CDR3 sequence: CASSYGGAVTYEQYF. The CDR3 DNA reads TGTGCCAGTAGTTATGGGGGGGCCGTTACCTACGAGCAGTACTTC.

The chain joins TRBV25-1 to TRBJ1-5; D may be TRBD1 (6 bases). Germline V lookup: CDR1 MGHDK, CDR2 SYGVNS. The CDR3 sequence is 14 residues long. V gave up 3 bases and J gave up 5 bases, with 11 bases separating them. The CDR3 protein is CASSDGRGDQPQHF. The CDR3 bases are TGTGCCAGCAGTGATGGTAGGGGGGATCAGCCCCAGCATTTT.

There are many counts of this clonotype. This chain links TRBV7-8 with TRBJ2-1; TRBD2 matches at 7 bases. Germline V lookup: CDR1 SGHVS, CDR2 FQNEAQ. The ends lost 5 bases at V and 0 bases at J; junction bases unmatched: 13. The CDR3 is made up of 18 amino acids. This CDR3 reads CASSPRRVAGLSYNEQFF. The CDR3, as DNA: TGTGCCAGCAGCCCCCGGAGGGTAGCGGGTCTCTCCTACAATGAGCAGTTCTTC.

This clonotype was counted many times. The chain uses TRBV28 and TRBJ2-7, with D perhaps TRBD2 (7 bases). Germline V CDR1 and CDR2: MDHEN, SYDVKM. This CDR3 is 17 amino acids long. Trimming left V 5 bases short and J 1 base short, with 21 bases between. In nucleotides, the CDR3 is TGTGCCAGCAGTCTATCCCGGGGGAGGGGGATATCCTACGAGCAGTACTTC. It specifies CASSLSRGRGISYEQYF. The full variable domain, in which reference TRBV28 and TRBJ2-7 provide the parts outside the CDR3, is DVKVTQSSRYLVKRTGEKVFLECVQDMDHENMFWYRQDPGLGLRLIYFSYDVKMKEKGDIPEGYSVSREKKERFSLILESASTNQTSMYLCASSLSRGRGISYEQYFGPGTRLTVT.

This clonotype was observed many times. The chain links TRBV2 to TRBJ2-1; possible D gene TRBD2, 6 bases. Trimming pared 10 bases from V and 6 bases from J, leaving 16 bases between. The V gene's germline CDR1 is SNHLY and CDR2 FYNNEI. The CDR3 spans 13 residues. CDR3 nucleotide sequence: TGTGCCATCACCGGGACTCTAGGCAATGAGCAGTTCTTC. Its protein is CAITGTLGNEQFF.